A selection of T cell receptor beta chains follows, all from one sample in a study of shared clonotypes between healthy human individuals. Generated by immunoSEQ multiplex PCR, the TCRdb table keeps only in-frame clones and is missing some. The top ten hold 0.13% of the sample, which has millions of clones, about 95% seen once. The source material was naive CD4+ T cells sorted from blood. These receptors all stem from a man between 18 and 35 years old in good health. CDR3s include the opening cysteine and the closing phenylalanine or tryptophan. A D gene is named only where the DNA matches it firmly. For some rows the clone size is stated as once, few or many, or as a class when expanded; others skip it.

NA	12	NA	TRBV10-3	TRBJ2-1	TGTGCCATCAGTGAGGGGGCCAATGAGCAGTTCTTC	CAISEGANEQFF
NA	14	NA	TRBV4-1	TRBJ2-7	TGCGCCAGCAGCCAAGTGCAGAGTAGGTCCGAGCAGTACTTC	CASSQVQSRSEQYF
NA	15	NA	TRBV5-1	TRBJ1-1	TGCGCCAGCAGCTTGGGTGGGGCTCGTGACACTGAAGCTTTCTTT	CASSLGGARDTEAFF
TRBD2	16	NA	TRBV5-4	TRBJ2-7	TGTGCCAGCAGCTTGGTAGCTAGCGGGAGACCCTACGAGCAGTACTTC	CASSLVASGRPYEQYF
NA	17	NA	TRBV7-9	TRBJ2-3	TGTGCCAGCAGCCGCGAACCGGGGCTCTTGCTTCCAGATACGCAGTATTTT	CASSREPGLLLPDTQYF
NA	15	NA	TRBV4-1	TRBJ1-1	TGCGCCAGCAGCCCCCGGGGAGGTAGAAACACTGAAGCTTTCTTT	CASSPRGGRNTEAFF
NA	14	NA	TRBV30	TRBJ2-7	TGTGCCTGGAGTGTGGGCAGGACCTCCTACGAGCAGTACTTC	CAWSVGRTSYEQYF
NA	14	NA	TRBV19	TRBJ2-3	TGTGCCAGTAGTCCTCTAGGGACAACAGATACGCAGTATTTT	CASSPLGTTDTQYF
NA	12	NA	TRBV6-5	TRBJ2-5	TGTGCCAGCAGCCGCGCTGGGGGGACCCAGTACTTC	CASSRAGGTQYF
TRBD2	14	NA	TRBV11-2	TRBJ2-7	TGTGCCAGCAGTTCGACTAGCGGGAGCTACGAGCAGTACTTC	CASSSTSGSYEQYF
NA	15	NA	TRBV10-3	TRBJ2-7	TGTGCCATCAGTGAGAGGAGCGACAGCTCCTACGAGCAGTACTTC	CAISERSDSSYEQYF
NA	15	NA	TRBV10-3	TRBJ1-1	TGTGCCATCAGTGAGTCAACAGCATTGAACACTGAAGCCTTCTTT	CAISESTALNTEAFF
TRBD1	16	once	TRBV11-2	TRBJ2-4	TGTGCCAGCAGCTTTCAGGGGGCAAAGGACAAAAACATTCAGTACTTC	CASSFQGAKDKNIQYF
NA	16	NA	TRBV9	TRBJ1-4	TGTGCCAGCAGCGCACGCCTCGGGGGTACTAATGAAAAACTGTTTTTT	CASSARLGGTNEKLFF
NA	14	NA	TRBV6-5	TRBJ1-1	TGTGCCAGCTTTTCGAAAGGGGAGAACACTGAAGCTTTCTTT	CASFSKGENTEAFF
NA	13	once	TRBV5-1	TRBJ2-1	TGCGCCAGCAGCTTAATCCTAGTGGGTGAGCAGTTCTTC	CASSLILVGEQFF
NA	15	NA	TRBV15	TRBJ1-5	TGTGCCACCAGCTCTCACGGAAGGGGCGATCAGCCCCAGCATTTT	CATSSHGRGDQPQHF
TRBD2	14	NA	TRBV5-1	TRBJ2-5	TGCGCCAGCAGCCATGGGACTACTCAAGAGACCCAGTACTTC	CASSHGTTQETQYF
NA	15	NA	TRBV11-2	TRBJ2-1	TGTGCCAGCATCCTTGGGGTAAGCTCCTACAATGAGCAGTTCTTC	CASILGVSSYNEQFF
NA	14	NA	TRBV6-5	TRBJ2-7	TGTGCCAGCAGTTCATACAGGGAAAACTACGAGCAGTACTTC	CASSSYRENYEQYF
NA	15	NA	TRBV10-3	TRBJ1-6	TGTGCCATCAGTGAGGGGAGCTCCTATAATTCACCCCTCCACTTT	CAISEGSSYNSPLHF
TRBD1	16	NA	TRBV5-6	TRBJ2-7	TGTGCCAGCAGCTTGCCCCGGGACAGGGCCTCCTACGAGCAGTACTTC	CASSLPRDRASYEQYF
NA	12	NA	TRBV28	TRBJ1-1	TGTGCCAGCAGTTCCTCAGCCAAAGAAGCTTTCTTT	CASSSSAKEAFF
NA	14	NA	TRBV5-1	TRBJ2-7	TGCGCCAGCAGCTCCGCCCACAGGGAATACGAGCAGTACTTC	CASSSAHREYEQYF
NA	15	NA	TRBV19	TRBJ2-2	TGTGCCAGTAGTATCCGGGCAGCTAACACCGGGGAGCTGTTTTTT	CASSIRAANTGELFF
NA	14	NA	TRBV29-1	TRBJ1-2	TGCAGCGTTGAAGCGATCGGGTCGGTCTATGGCTACACCTTC	CSVEAIGSVYGYTF
NA	19	NA	TRBV11-2	TRBJ1-2	TGTGCCAGCAGCTTAGGTTCAGGGCAGATAACCGAATTCCTCTATGGCTACACCTTC	CASSLGSGQITEFLYGYTF
NA	15	NA	TRBV6-7	TRBJ2-5	TGTGCCAGCAGTTGCCTACCGAGACAGGAGGAGACCCAGTACTTC	CASSCLPRQEETQYF
NA	13	NA	TRBV11-2	TRBJ2-3	TGTGCCAGCAGCTCAGGGCCCACAGATACGCAGTATTTT	CASSSGPTDTQYF
TRBD2	15	NA	TRBV28	TRBJ2-3	TGTGCCAGCAGTTTGACTAGCGATAGCACAGATACGCAGTATTTT	CASSLTSDSTDTQYF
TRBD1	15	NA	TRBV5-4	TRBJ2-7	TGTGCCAGCAGCTTAAAGGGACAGGGGTTCCACGAGCAGTACTTC	CASSLKGQGFHEQYF
NA	15	NA	TRBV28	TRBJ2-4	TGTGCCAGCAGTTTTCCAGGGGGGGGCAAAAACATTCAGTACTTC	CASSFPGGGKNIQYF
TRBD2	16	NA	TRBV7-2	TRBJ2-5	TGTGCCAGCAGCTTAGAGGGTAGCGGGGTGGGTAAGACCCAGTACTTC	CASSLEGSGVGKTQYF
NA	15	NA	TRBV6-6	TRBJ1-5	TGTGCCAGCAGTCAGGGAGCACTTGAGGGTCAGCCCCAGCATTTT	CASSQGALEGQPQHF
TRBD1	14	NA	TRBV7-2	TRBJ2-7	TGTGCCAGCAGCAGCCGGGACAGGACCTACGAGCAGTACTTC	CASSSRDRTYEQYF
NA	14	NA	TRBV2	TRBJ1-6	TGTGCCAGCAGCGCAGGACAGAGAGATTCACCCCTCCACTTT	CASSAGQRDSPLHF
NA	14	NA	TRBV13	TRBJ1-6	TGTGCCAGCAAGGGCTTCGAACAGACTTCACCCCTCCACTTT	CASKGFEQTSPLHF
TRBD2	13	NA	TRBV5-1	TRBJ2-5	TGCGCCAGCAGCGAAACTAGCGGTCGGACCCAGTACTTC	CASSETSGRTQYF
NA	16	NA	TRBV5-4	TRBJ1-6	TGTGCCAGCAGCTTGGGATCCGGAAACTATAATTCACCCCTCCACTTT	CASSLGSGNYNSPLHF
TRBD1	18	NA	TRBV10-3	TRBJ2-2	TGTGCCATCAGTGCCGGGGGCCTGGACAGGGGCTCGACCGGGGAGCTGTTTTTT	CAISAGGLDRGSTGELFF